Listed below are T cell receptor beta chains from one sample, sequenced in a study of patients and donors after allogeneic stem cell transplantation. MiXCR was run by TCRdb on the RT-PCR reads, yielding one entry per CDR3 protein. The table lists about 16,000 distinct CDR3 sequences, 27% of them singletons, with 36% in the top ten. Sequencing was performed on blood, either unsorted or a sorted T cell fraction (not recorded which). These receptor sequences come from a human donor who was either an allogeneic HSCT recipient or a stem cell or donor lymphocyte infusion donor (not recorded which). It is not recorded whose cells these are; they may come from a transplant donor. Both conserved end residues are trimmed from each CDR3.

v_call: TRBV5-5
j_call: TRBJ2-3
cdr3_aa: ASSTGQGITDTRY

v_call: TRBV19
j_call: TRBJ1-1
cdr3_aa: ASTPGPRQSAF

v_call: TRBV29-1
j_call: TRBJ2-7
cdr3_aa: SVSAGGSYEQY

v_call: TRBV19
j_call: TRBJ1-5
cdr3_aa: ASSPSGSGVNQPQH

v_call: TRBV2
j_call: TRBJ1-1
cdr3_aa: ASSRLGGVMNTEAF

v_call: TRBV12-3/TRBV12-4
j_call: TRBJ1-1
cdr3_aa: ASSFWVGAEAF

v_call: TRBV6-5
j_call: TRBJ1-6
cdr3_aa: ASSYSAQGVSPLH

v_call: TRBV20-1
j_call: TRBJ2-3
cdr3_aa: SAKRGGGADTQY

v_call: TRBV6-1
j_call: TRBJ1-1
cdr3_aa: ASRRMRLGAEAF

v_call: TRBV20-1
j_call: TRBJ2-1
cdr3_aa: SARGDRYNEQF

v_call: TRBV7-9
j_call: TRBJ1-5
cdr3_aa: ASSDHRDTDNQPQH

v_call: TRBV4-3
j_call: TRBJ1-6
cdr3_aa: ASSQDPGQGGSPLH

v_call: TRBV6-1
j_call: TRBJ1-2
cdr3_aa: ASSQRQGPLYGYT

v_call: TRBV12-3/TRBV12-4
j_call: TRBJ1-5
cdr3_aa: ASSFSGTGRNQPQH

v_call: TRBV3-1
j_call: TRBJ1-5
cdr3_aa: ASSQFYNSNQPQH

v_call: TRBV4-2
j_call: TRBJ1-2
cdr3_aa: ASSQETAYGYT

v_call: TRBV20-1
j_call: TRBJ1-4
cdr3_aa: SARDAREKLF

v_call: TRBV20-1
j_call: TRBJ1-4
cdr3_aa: SARGLIATNEKLF

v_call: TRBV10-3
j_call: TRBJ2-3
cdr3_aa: AITRTGEGADTQY

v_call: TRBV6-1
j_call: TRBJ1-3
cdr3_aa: ASSYHLISGNTIY

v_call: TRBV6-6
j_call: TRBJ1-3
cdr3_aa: ASSPLGTFGNTIY

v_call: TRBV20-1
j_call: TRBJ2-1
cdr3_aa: SAGDAREQF

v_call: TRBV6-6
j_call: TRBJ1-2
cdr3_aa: ASSYEGGGYGYT

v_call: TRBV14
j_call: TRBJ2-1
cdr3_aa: ASSRPPSGEQF

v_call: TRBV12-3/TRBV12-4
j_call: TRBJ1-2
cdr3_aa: ASSYGQASYGYT

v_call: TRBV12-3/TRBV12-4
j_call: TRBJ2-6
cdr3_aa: ASSRSSFNVLT

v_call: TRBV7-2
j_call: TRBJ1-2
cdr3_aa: ASSSDRFTGYT

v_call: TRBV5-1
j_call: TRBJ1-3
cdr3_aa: ASSPEHTHSGNTIY